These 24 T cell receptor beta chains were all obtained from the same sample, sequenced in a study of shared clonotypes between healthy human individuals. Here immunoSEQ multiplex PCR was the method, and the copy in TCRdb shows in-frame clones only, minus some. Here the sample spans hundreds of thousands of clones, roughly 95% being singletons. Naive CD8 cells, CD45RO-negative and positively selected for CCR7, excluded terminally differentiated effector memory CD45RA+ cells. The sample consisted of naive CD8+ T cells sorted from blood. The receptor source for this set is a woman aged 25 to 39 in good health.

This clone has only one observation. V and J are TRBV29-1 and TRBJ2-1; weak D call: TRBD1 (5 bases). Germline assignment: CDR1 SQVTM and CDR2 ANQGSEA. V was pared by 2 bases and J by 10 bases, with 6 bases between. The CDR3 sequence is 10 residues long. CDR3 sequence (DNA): TGCAGCGTTGAAAGACAGGAGCAGTTCTTC. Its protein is CSVERQEQFF.

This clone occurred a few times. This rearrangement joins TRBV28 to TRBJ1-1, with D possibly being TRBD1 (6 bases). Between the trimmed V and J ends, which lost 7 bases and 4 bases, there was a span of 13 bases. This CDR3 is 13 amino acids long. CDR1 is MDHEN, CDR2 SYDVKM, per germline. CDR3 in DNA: TGTGCCAGCACCCTGCAAGGGGGCACTGAAGCTTTCTTT. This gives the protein CASTLQGGTEAFF.

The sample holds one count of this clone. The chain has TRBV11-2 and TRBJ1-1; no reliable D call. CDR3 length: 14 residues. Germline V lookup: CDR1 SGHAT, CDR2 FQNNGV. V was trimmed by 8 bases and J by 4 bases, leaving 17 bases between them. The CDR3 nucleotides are TGTGCCAGCCGCTCCTGGCTCGTCGGCACTGAAGCTTTCTTT. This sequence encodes CASRSWLVGTEAFF.

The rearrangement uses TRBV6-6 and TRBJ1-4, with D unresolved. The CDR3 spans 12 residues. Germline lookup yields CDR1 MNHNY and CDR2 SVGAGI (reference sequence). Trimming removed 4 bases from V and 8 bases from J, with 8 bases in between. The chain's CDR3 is CASSWEEEKLFF. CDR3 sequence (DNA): TGTGCCAGCAGTTGGGAGGAAGAAAAACTGTTTTTT.

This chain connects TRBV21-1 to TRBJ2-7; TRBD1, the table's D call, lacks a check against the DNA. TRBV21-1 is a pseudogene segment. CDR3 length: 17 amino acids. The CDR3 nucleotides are TGTGCCAGCAGCAAAGAGGGGGACAGGGGCCTCTCCTACGAGCAGTACTTC. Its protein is CASSKEGDRGLSYEQYF.

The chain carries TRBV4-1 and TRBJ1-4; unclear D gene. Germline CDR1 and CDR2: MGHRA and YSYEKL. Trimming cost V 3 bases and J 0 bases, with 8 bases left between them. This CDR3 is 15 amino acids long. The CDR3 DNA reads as TGCGCCAGCAGCCATATTCTAACAACTAATGAAAAACTGTTTTTT. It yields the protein CASSHILTTNEKLFF.

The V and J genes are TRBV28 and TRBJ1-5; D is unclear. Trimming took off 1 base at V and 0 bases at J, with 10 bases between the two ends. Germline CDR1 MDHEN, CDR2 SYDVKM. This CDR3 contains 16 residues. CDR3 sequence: CASSLYRGLSNQPQHF. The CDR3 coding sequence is TGTGCCAGCAGTTTATATCGGGGTCTTAGCAATCAGCCCCAGCATTTT.

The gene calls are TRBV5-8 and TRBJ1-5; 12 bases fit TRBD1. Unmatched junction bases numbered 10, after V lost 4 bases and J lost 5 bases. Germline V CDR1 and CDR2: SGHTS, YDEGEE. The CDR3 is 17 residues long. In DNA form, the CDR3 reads TGTGCCAGCAGCGCCCCGGGACAGGGGGCGGTGTATCAGCCCCAGCATTTT. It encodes CASSAPGQGAVYQPQHF.

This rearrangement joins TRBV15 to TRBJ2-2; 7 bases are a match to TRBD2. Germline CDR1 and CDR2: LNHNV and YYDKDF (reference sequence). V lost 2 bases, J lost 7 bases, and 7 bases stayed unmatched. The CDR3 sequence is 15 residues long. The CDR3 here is CATSRLAARYGELFF. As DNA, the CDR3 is TGTGCCACCAGCAGACTAGCGGCCAGGTACGGGGAGCTGTTTTTT.

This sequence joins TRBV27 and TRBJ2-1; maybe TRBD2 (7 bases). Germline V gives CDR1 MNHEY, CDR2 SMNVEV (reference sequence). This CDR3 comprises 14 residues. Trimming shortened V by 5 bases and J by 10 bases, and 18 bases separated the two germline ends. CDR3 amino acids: CASSLARGAGEQFF. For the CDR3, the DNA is TGTGCCAGCAGTCTCGCTCGGGGGGCAGGGGAGCAGTTCTTC.

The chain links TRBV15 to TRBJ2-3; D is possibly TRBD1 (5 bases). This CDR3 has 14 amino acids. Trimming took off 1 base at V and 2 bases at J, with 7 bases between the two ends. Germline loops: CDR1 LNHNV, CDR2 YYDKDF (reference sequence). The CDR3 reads CATSRGQLTDTQYF. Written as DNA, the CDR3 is TGTGCCACCAGCAGAGGACAGCTCACAGATACGCAGTATTTT.

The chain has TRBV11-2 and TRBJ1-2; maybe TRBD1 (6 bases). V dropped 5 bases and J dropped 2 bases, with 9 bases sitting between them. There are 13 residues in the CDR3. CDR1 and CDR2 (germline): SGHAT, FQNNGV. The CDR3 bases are TGTGCCAGCAGCCCGGGGGGCAACTATGGCTACACCTTC. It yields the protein CASSPGGNYGYTF.

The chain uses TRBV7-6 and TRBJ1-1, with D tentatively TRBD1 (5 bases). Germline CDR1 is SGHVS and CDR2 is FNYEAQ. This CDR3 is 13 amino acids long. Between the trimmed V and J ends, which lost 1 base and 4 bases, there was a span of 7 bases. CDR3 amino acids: CASSLGTTTEAFF. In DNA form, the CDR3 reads TGTGCCAGCAGCTTAGGGACAACCACTGAAGCTTTCTTT.

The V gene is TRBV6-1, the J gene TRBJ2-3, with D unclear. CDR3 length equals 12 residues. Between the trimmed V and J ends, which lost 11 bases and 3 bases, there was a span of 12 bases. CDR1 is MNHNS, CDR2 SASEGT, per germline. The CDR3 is CAGRMGTDTQYF. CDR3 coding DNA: TGTGCCGGAAGGATGGGGACAGATACGCAGTATTTT.

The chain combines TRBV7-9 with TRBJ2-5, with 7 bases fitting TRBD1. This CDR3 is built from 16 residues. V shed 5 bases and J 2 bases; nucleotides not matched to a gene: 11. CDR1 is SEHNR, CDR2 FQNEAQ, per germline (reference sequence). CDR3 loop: CASSPDRVQRQETQYF. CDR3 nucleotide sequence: TGTGCCAGCAGCCCCGACAGGGTGCAACGGCAAGAGACCCAGTACTTC. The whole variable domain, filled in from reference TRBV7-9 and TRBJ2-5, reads DTGVSQNPRHKITKRGQNVTFRCDPISEHNRLYWYRQTLGQGPEFLTYFQNEAQLEKSRLLSDRFSAERPKGSFSTLEIQRTEQGDSAMYLCASSPDRVQRQETQYFGPGTRLLVL.

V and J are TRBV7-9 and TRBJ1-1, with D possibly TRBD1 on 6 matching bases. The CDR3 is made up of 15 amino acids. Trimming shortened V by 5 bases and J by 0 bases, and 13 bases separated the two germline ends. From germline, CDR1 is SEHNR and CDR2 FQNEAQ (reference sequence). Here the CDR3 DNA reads TGTGCCAGCAGCGTCTTAACAGGGCTGAACACTGAAGCTTTCTTT. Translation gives CASSVLTGLNTEAFF.

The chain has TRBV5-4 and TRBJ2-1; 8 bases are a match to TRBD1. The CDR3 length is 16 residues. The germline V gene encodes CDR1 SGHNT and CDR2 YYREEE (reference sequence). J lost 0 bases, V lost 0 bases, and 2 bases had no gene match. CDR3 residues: CASSLGDRNSYNEQFF. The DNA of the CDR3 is TGTGCCAGCAGCTTGGGGGACAGGAACTCCTACAATGAGCAGTTCTTC.

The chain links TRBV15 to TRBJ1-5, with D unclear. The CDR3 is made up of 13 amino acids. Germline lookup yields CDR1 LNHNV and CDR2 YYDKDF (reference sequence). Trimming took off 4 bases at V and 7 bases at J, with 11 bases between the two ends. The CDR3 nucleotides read TGTGCCACCAGCACCTCCTTATTCCAGCCCCAGCATTTT. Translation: CATSTSLFQPQHF.

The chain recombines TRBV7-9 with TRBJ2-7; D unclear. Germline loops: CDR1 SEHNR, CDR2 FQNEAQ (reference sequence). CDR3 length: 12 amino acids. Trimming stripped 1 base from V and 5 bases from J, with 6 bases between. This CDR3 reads CASSLEWHEQYF. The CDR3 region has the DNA TGTGCCAGCAGCTTAGAGTGGCACGAGCAGTACTTC.

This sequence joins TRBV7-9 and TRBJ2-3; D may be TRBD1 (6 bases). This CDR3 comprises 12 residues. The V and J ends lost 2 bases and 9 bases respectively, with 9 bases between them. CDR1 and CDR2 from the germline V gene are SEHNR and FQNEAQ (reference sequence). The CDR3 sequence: CASSLQGSTQYF. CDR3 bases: TGTGCCAGCAGCTTACAGGGGAGCACGCAGTATTTT.

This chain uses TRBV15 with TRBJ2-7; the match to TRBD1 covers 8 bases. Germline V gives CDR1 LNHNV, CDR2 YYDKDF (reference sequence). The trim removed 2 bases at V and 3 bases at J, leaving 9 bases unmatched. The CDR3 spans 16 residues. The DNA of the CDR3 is TGTGCCACCAGCAGACAGGGGGCAGGGGGAAGCTACGAGCAGTACTTC. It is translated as CATSRQGAGGSYEQYF.

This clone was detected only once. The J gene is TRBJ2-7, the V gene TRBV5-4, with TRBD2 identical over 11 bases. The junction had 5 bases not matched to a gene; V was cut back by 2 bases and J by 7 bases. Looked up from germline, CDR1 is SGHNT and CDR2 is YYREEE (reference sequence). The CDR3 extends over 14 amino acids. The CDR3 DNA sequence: TGTGCCAGCAGCTTAGAACTAGCGGGAGATGAGCAGTACTTC. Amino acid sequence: CASSLELAGDEQYF.

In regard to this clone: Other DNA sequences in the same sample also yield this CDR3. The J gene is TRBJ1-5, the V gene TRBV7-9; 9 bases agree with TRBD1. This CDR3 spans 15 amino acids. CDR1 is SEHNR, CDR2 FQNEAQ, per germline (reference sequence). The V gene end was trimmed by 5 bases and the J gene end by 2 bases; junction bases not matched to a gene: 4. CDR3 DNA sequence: TGTGCCAGCAGCCCACAGGGGGCCGGCAATCAGCCCCAGCATTTT. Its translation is CASSPQGAGNQPQHF.

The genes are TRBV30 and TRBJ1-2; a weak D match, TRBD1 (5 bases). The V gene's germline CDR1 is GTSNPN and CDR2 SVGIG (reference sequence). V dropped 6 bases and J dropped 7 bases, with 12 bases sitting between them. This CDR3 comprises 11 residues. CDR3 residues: CACHRPLGYTF. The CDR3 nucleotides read TGTGCCTGTCACAGGCCGCTTGGCTACACCTTC.